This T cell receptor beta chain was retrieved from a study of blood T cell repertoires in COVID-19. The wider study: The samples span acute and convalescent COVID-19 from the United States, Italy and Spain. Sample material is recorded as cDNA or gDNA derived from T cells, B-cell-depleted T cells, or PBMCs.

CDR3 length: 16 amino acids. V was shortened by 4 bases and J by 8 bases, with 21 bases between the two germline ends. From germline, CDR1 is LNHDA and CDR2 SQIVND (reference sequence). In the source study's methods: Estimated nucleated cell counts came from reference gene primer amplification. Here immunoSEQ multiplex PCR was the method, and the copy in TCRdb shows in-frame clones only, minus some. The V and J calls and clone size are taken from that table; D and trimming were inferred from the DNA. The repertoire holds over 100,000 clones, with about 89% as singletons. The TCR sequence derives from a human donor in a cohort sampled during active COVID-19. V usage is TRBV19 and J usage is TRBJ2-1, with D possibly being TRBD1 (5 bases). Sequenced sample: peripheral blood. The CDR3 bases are TGTGCCAGTAGTACTACAGGACGTCCTGGCTTCTATGAGCAGTTCTTC. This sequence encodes CASSTTGRPGFYEQFF.